This entry lists 12 T cell receptor beta chains sequenced from one sample in a study of shared clonotypes between healthy human individuals (dated by TCRdb to the early 2020s). Preparation of the library involved the immunoSEQ multiplex PCR assay. As stored in TCRdb, this immuneACCESS dataset retains in-frame rearrangements with V and J assigned. A fraction of the clones does not appear; measured against another copy, unresolved V genes explain less than half of the discrepancy, and the remainder lacks a known reason. Here the sample has approximately 740,000 clones; about 74% occur a single time. Together, the top ten hold 1.5% to 2% of the sample. Sequenced input: memory CD4+ T cells sorted from blood. The cell subset or site label on this specimen signifies: CD45RA-negative fraction. The receptors were gathered from a woman aged 25 to 39 in good health.

This clone was recorded only once. The chain has TRBV19 and TRBJ2-7, with TRBD1 identical over 9 bases. This CDR3 comprises 16 residues. Germline CDR1 is LNHDA and CDR2 is SQIVND (reference sequence). Germline trimming cut 3 bases from V and 1 base from J; bases unmatched to any gene: 7. CDR3: CASSIGPGTGSYEQYF. The CDR3 region has the DNA TGTGCCAGTAGTATCGGCCCCGGGACAGGGTCCTACGAGCAGTACTTC.

This chain uses TRBV11-2 with TRBJ2-1; 8 bases match TRBD1. The CDR3 runs 14 residues. The V segment lost 2 bases and the J segment 9 bases; nucleotides outside the gene matches: 6. The V gene's germline CDR1 is SGHAT and CDR2 FQNNGV. The CDR3 bases are TGTGCCAGCAGCTTAACCCAGGGGGCGCGTGAGCAGTTCTTC. Its translation is CASSLTQGAREQFF.

The chain couples TRBV30 to TRBJ1-4; no firm D call. CDR1 and CDR2 (germline): GTSNPN, SVGIG (reference sequence). There are 15 residues in the CDR3. V was pared by 3 bases and J by 4 bases, with 15 bases between. CDR3 amino acids: CAWRLMDGNNEKLFF. CDR3 coding DNA: TGTGCCTGGAGACTGATGGACGGAAATAATGAAAAACTGTTTTTT.

The chain links TRBV10-3 to TRBJ2-7; D might be TRBD2 (6 bases). The V end lost 2 bases, the J end lost 8 bases, and 7 bases lay between the germline ends. This CDR3 is 11 amino acids long. Germline V gene lookup returns CDR1 ENHRY and CDR2 SYGVKD. This CDR3 reads CAISEAGKQYF. CDR3 in DNA: TGTGCCATCAGTGAGGCGGGAAAGCAGTACTTC.

This clone was recorded a few times. J is TRBJ1-2 and V is TRBV2; D uncertain. CDR3 length: 13 residues. The germline V gene has CDR1 SNHLY and CDR2 FYNNEI. The V end lost 4 bases, the J end lost 8 bases, and 14 bases lay between the germline ends. CDR3 loop: CASSAAGRRGYTF. The CDR3 nucleotides read TGTGCCAGCAGTGCGGCCGGCAGGAGGGGCTACACCTTC.

The chain uses TRBV21-1 and TRBJ1-2; the table's D call, TRBD1, has no DNA check behind it. TRBV21-1 constitutes a pseudogene. The length of the CDR3 is 14 residues. In DNA, the CDR3 is TGTGCCAGCAGCCATGACAGGGAGTTTGATGGCTACACCTTC. Translation gives CASSHDREFDGYTF.

This clone appeared many times. The chain has TRBV2 and TRBJ2-7; TRBD1 agrees at 7 bases. V lost 5 bases to trimming and J lost 9 bases; unmatched junction nucleotides: 4. Germline CDR1 reads SNHLY; CDR2 reads FYNNEI. The CDR3 runs 11 residues. DNA for the CDR3: TGTGCCAGCAGTTACAGGGGTTTGCAGTACTTC. It yields the protein CASSYRGLQYF.

DNA for the CDR3: TGTGCCAGCAGCGGGGGCGATGGTCAGCCCCAGCATTTT. Encoded protein: CASSGGDGQPQHF. The chain recombines TRBV2 with TRBJ1-5, with TRBD1 as a possible D gene (6 bases). The germline V and J ends were trimmed by 6 bases and 6 bases, with 12 bases remaining between them. The CDR3 is 13 amino acids. Germline values: CDR1 SNHLY, CDR2 FYNNEI.

This clone was found once. The V gene is TRBV10-3, the J gene TRBJ1-3, with D hard to call. Trimming left V 2 bases short and J 4 bases short, with 12 bases between. The CDR3 totals 15 residues. The V gene's germline CDR1 is ENHRY and CDR2 SYGVKD. The CDR3 DNA reads as TGTGCCATCAGTGAGAGGGCAGGAGGAGGAAACACCATATATTTT. This encodes CAISERAGGGNTIYF.

The V and J genes are TRBV6-1 and TRBJ2-1; no clear D. The CDR3 spans 17 residues. Trimming took 4 bases from V and 0 from J, leaving 16 bases between them. Germline CDR1 is MNHNS and CDR2 is SASEGT. CDR3 nucleotide sequence: TGTGCCAGCAGTGGCGTATCCGTTGGAAGCTCCTACAATGAGCAGTTCTTC. It codes for CASSGVSVGSSYNEQFF.

This clone appeared many times. The chain uses TRBV2 and TRBJ1-4; D unclear. Trimming stripped 2 bases from V and 2 bases from J, with 9 bases between. This CDR3 contains 15 residues. Germline values: CDR1 SNHLY, CDR2 FYNNEI. The chain's CDR3 is CASSEFVATNEKLFF. CDR3 DNA sequence: TGTGCCAGCAGTGAATTTGTGGCTACTAATGAAAAACTGTTTTTT. Supplemented by reference TRBV2 and TRBJ1-4, the full variable domain reads EPEVTQTPSHQVTQMGQEVILRCVPISNHLYFYWYRQILGQKVEFLVSFYNNEISEKSEIFDDQFSVERPDGSNFTLKIRSTKLEDSAMYFCASSEFVATNEKLFFGSGTQLSVL.

Notes on this clone: The sample carries other DNA sequences with the same CDR3. This chain links TRBV30 with TRBJ2-5; D is perhaps TRBD2 (6 bases). The CDR3 is 15 amino acids. V was shortened by 5 bases and J by 4 bases, with 20 bases between the two germline ends. Looked up from germline, CDR1 is GTSNPN and CDR2 is SVGIG (reference sequence). The CDR3 bases are TGTGCCTGGGTCCGATCACTAGCAGGAGGAGAGACCCAGTACTTC. Amino acids: CAWVRSLAGGETQYF. The complete variable domain, with remaining parts taken from reference TRBV30 and TRBJ2-5, reads SQTIHQWPATLVQPVGSPLSLECTVEGTSNPNLYWYRQAAGRGLQLLFYSVGIGQISSEVPQNLSASRPQDRQFILSSKKLLLSDSGFYLCAWVRSLAGGETQYFGPGTRLLVL.